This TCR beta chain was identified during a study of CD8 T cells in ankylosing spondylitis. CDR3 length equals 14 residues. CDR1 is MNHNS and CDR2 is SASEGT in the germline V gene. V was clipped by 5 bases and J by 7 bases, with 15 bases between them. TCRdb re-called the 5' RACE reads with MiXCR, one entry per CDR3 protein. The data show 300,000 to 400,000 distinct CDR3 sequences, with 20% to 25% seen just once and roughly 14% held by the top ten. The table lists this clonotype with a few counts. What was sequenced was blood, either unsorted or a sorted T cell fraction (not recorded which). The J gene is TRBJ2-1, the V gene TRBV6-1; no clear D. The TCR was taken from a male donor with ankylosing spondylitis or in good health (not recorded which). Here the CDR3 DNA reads TGTGCCAGCAGTCTCAGCCGGGCCCCGAATGAGCAGTTCTTC. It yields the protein CASSLSRAPNEQFF.